This T cell receptor (beta chain) appears in the sequencing data of a study of blood T cells in healthy people across ages. Per-sample PBMC isolation yielded at least 6 million cells. Germline CDR1 KGHSH, CDR2 LQKENI. Trimming cost V 3 bases and J 2 bases, with 17 bases left between them. This CDR3 is 17 amino acids long. Alongside a J-beta primer mix, a sample-barcoded 5' primer served in a second PCR lasting about 7 to 11 cycles. Sequencing of every sample gave 3 million or more CDR3-containing paired-end reads. TCRdb redid the calling of the 5' RACE reads with MiXCR, one entry per CDR3 protein. The sample yields about 1.5 million distinct CDR3 sequences, under 55% seen once. Note on this clonotype: Its specificity is not known.

General study findings and limits: More naive CD4+ cells and higher diversity were found in long-lived than in aged donors. There was no known CMV status for donors, so expanded clonotype changes were possibly confounded.

This chain joins TRBV18 and TRBJ1-5; a possible D gene is TRBD1 (5 bases). This TCR derives from a woman in her late teens or twenties in good health. The sample consisted of blood. CDR3 nucleotide sequence: TGTGCCAGCTCACCGTCAACAGGCCCTTTTGGCAATCAGCCCCAGCATTTT. Protein: CASSPSTGPFGNQPQHF.